One sample yielded the 27 T cell receptor beta chains listed below, sequenced in a study of OX40 agonist ivuxolimab in advanced cancers. The table came from immunoSEQ multiplex PCR; TCRdb's copy has only in-frame clones and leaves some out. The sample has approximately 49,000 clones; about 85% are singletons. The source material was CD4+ or CD8+ T cells sorted from blood, sampled in a trial of the OX40 agonist ivuxolimab. The receptors here all came from an adult with an advanced solid tumor such as melanoma, head and neck, liver or kidney cancer.

J is TRBJ1-3 and V is TRBV10-3, with 7 positions matching TRBD1. Losses at the gene ends were 6 bases for V and 2 bases for J; bases not matched to a gene: 10. Germline values: CDR1 ENHRY, CDR2 SYGVKD. CDR3 length: 16 amino acids. CDR3 region: CAIRANRGKAGNTIYF. Written as DNA, the CDR3 is TGTGCCATCAGGGCAAACAGGGGAAAGGCTGGAAACACCATATATTTT.

This clone has a single count. The chain combines TRBV28 with TRBJ1-1, with D tentatively TRBD1 (6 bases). Per the germline V gene, CDR1 is MDHEN and CDR2 is SYDVKM. The ends were cut back, 7 bases at V and 3 bases at J, with 15 bases in the middle. CDR3 length: 14 residues. CDR3 in amino acids: CASKFGGGDTEAFF. The CDR3 nucleotides read TGTGCCAGCAAGTTTGGAGGGGGGGACACTGAAGCTTTCTTT.

This chain links TRBV18 with TRBJ1-5; tentatively, D is TRBD1 (5 bases). V lost 4 bases and J 3 bases, leaving 10 bases between the germline ends. The germline V gene encodes CDR1 KGHSH and CDR2 LQKENI. CDR3 length equals 14 residues. CDR3: CASSLDSYNQPQHF. CDR3 sequence (DNA): TGTGCCAGCTCACTCGACAGTTACAATCAGCCCCAGCATTTT.

The chain uses TRBV19 and TRBJ2-1, with 12 bases aligning to TRBD2. Trimming cost V 6 bases and J 4 bases; bases outside gene matches: 10. This CDR3 is built from 17 residues. In germline, CDR1 is LNHDA, CDR2 SQIVND (reference sequence). The CDR3 here is CASRQTSGRPDYNEQFF. The CDR3 DNA sequence: TGTGCCAGTAGACAAACTAGCGGGAGGCCCGATTACAATGAGCAGTTCTTC.

The chain combines TRBV1 with TRBJ2-6; the D call in the table, TRBD2, was not verified against the DNA. TRBV1 is termed a pseudogene. CDR3 length equals 17 residues. For the CDR3, the DNA is TGCACCAGCAGCCAGGGCCCGGGAGTCCCTGGGGCCAACGTCCTGACTTTC. As protein: CTSSQGPGVPGANVLTF.

The rearrangement joins TRBV5-1 to TRBJ2-1, with 14 bases matching TRBD2. The CDR3 length is 17 residues. J lost 6 bases, V lost 1 base, and 6 bases had no gene match. CDR1 is SGHRS and CDR2 is YFSETQ in the germline V gene. CDR3 bases: TGCGCCAGCAGCTTGTTTGGACTAGCGGGAGGATCCAATGAGCAGTTCTTC. It is translated as CASSLFGLAGGSNEQFF.

The chain links TRBV5-1 to TRBJ2-2; 10 positions agree with TRBD2. CDR1 SGHRS and CDR2 YFSETQ come from the germline V gene. This CDR3 has 18 amino acids. Trimming took 5 bases from V and 1 from J; bases not matched to a gene: 11. The CDR3 DNA is TGCGCCAGCAGGAGGTGGAGCGGGAGGGCCGTGAACACCGGGGAGCTGTTTTTT. Its protein is CASRRWSGRAVNTGELFF.

The rearrangement uses TRBV28 and TRBJ2-7, with TRBD2 as a possible D gene (6 bases). This CDR3 spans 13 amino acids. The V gene's germline CDR1 is MDHEN and CDR2 SYDVKM. The CDR3 DNA reads as TGTCCCCGGGGGTGGCGGGATTCCTACGAGCAGTACTTC. It translates to CPRGWRDSYEQYF.

The J gene is TRBJ2-5, the V gene TRBV9; D is ambiguous. The germline V gene has CDR1 SGDLS and CDR2 YYNGEE. Between the trimmed V and J ends, which lost 0 bases and 1 base, there was a span of 7 bases. CDR3 length equals 14 residues. The CDR3 DNA reads TGTGCCAGCAGCGTAGAGGTGGGCCAAGAGACCCAGTACTTC. Amino acid sequence: CASSVEVGQETQYF.

The CDR3 coding sequence is TGTGCCAGCAGTGAAGCGTTCAGGGCAACTAATGAAAAACTGTTTTTT. It codes for CASSEAFRATNEKLFF. The chain has TRBV6-1 and TRBJ1-4, with D possibly TRBD1 on 5 matching bases. The V end lost 0 bases, the J end lost 0 bases, and 8 bases lay between the germline ends. Germline CDR1 reads MNHNS; CDR2 reads SASEGT. The CDR3 has 16 amino acids.

The CDR3 sequence is CASSAPLGTGSYNEQFF. CDR3 nucleotides: TGTGCCAGCAGTGCACCCCTCGGGACAGGGTCTTACAATGAGCAGTTCTTC. The chain combines TRBV6-1 with TRBJ2-1; TRBD1 matches 9 bases. In germline, CDR1 is MNHNS, CDR2 SASEGT. This CDR3 is built from 17 residues. Unmatched junction bases numbered 11, after V lost 4 bases and J lost 4 bases.

The rearrangement links TRBV5-1 to TRBJ2-5, with 9 nucleotides matching TRBD2. V was pared by 3 bases and J by 3 bases, with 9 bases of the junction left unmatched. Germline CDR1 is SGHRS and CDR2 is YFSETQ. The CDR3 runs 16 residues. As DNA, the CDR3 is TGCGCCAGCAGCTCTGTAGCGGGAGAAGGAAAAGAGACCCAGTACTTC. It codes for CASSSVAGEGKETQYF.

This chain joins TRBV10-3 and TRBJ2-7; D uncertain. In germline, CDR1 is ENHRY, CDR2 SYGVKD. This CDR3 is built from 13 residues. Trimming stripped 6 bases from V and 0 bases from J, with 9 bases between. CDR3 nucleotide sequence: TGTGCCATCAGGTCCGTAGCCTCCTACGAGCAGTACTTC. Translation: CAIRSVASYEQYF.

This chain links TRBV7-2 with TRBJ2-7; D uncertain. This CDR3 is 16 amino acids long. The V end was cut by 6 bases, the J end by 5 bases, with 23 bases between. Germline loops: CDR1 SGHTA, CDR2 FQGNSA. Written as DNA, the CDR3 is TGTGCCAGCAGGGATCCCCACGTGGCAGCCGCCCACGAGCAGTACTTC. This codes for CASRDPHVAAAHEQYF.

The chain combines TRBV5-4 with TRBJ1-1; TRBD1 might be the D (5 bases). Deletions cut 0 bases from V and 1 base from J, with 7 bases between. Germline CDR1 SGHNT, CDR2 YYREEE (reference sequence). The CDR3 spans 14 residues. The CDR3 region is CASSLAGTNTEAFF. In nucleotides, the CDR3 is TGTGCCAGCAGCTTGGCCGGGACGAACACTGAAGCTTTCTTT.

The sample holds a few counts of this clone. The chain employs TRBV6-1 and TRBJ1-1, with D uncertain. CDR3 length: 13 amino acids. CDR1 is MNHNS, CDR2 SASEGT, per germline. Trimming removed 11 bases at V and 0 bases at J, with 13 bases between. The DNA for the CDR3 is TGTGCCCACTCCCTTGCTTTGAACACTGAAGCTTTCTTT. This translates into CAHSLALNTEAFF.

The J gene is TRBJ2-1, the V gene TRBV18; 8 bases match TRBD1. V lost 3 bases to trimming and J lost 6 bases; unmatched junction nucleotides: 7. CDR1 and CDR2 from the germline V gene are KGHSH and LQKENI. This CDR3 has 15 amino acids. The CDR3 nucleotides are TGTGCCAGCTCACCCGGACAGGGAGTGGGCAATGAGCAGTTCTTC. It is translated as CASSPGQGVGNEQFF.

This chain links TRBV4-1 with TRBJ1-4, with a weak D call TRBD1 (5 bases). Deletions cut 4 bases from V and 5 bases from J, with 14 bases between. CDR1 is MGHRA, CDR2 YSYEKL, per germline. The CDR3 consists of 15 residues. The CDR3 sequence: CASSLRDGGNEKLFF. The CDR3 DNA reads as TGCGCCAGCAGCCTCCGGGACGGAGGAAATGAAAAACTGTTTTTT.

The J gene is TRBJ2-5, the V gene TRBV2; 7 bases fit TRBD1. The CDR3 loop spans 14 amino acids. V gave up 6 bases and J gave up 5 bases; unmatched junction bases: 9. Germline V CDR1 and CDR2: SNHLY, FYNNEI. The DNA of the CDR3 is TGTGCCAGCAGCCGGGACAGCGCACGGGAGACCCAGTACTTC. Translating gives CASSRDSARETQYF.

This clone was seen only once. The chain couples TRBV20-1 to TRBJ2-1; tentative D call: TRBD2 (6 bases). The germline V gene has CDR1 DFQATT and CDR2 SNEGSKA (reference sequence). V was clipped by 3 bases and J by 9 bases, with 9 bases between them. The CDR3 length is 11 residues. This CDR3 reads CSARLGGEQFF. The CDR3 DNA sequence: TGCAGTGCTAGGCTCGGGGGTGAGCAGTTCTTC.

The chain couples TRBV28 to TRBJ2-7; TRBD1 agrees at 10 bases. Germline values: CDR1 MDHEN, CDR2 SYDVKM. V lost 8 bases, J lost 2 bases, and 12 bases stayed unmatched. The CDR3 spans 16 residues. The CDR3 region has the DNA TGTGCCAGCGGCGGACAGGGGGAGCGGGCTACCTACGAGCAGTACTTC. Amino acid sequence: CASGGQGERATYEQYF.

This sequence joins TRBV7-2 and TRBJ2-5; the match to TRBD2 covers 12 bases. Per germline, CDR1 SGHTA and CDR2 FQGNSA. This CDR3 comprises 17 residues. Trimming removed 0 bases from V and 0 bases from J; junction bases left unmatched: 2. The CDR3 loop reads CASSLAGLAGHQETQYF. DNA of the CDR3: TGTGCCAGCAGCTTAGCAGGACTAGCGGGGCACCAAGAGACCCAGTACTTC.

This clone was detected only a few times. V usage is TRBV5-1 and J usage is TRBJ1-5; TRBD1 agrees at 7 bases. The germline CDR1 and CDR2 sequences are SGHRS and YFSETQ. The CDR3 has 18 amino acids. V was clipped by 3 bases and J by 1 base; unmatched bases: 13. The CDR3 nucleotides are TGCGCCAGCAGCTGGGTGGGCAGGGGGGTACGGAGCAATCAGCCCCAGCATTTT. It specifies CASSWVGRGVRSNQPQHF.

This rearrangement joins TRBV10-3 to TRBJ1-2; D ambiguous. CDR1 and CDR2 from the germline V gene are ENHRY and SYGVKD. The CDR3 runs 14 residues. V was shortened by 6 bases and J by 4 bases, with 15 bases between the two germline ends. CDR3 DNA sequence: TGTGCCATCAGCCTCGACCAGCCTCCCTATGGCTACACCTTC. It is translated as CAISLDQPPYGYTF.

The chain employs TRBV7-9 and TRBJ1-1; TRBD1 aligns across 8 bases. The CDR3 is 12 residues long. Trimming cost V 5 bases and J 11 bases; bases outside gene matches: 7. In germline, CDR1 is SEHNR, CDR2 FQNEAQ (reference sequence). The CDR3 region has the DNA TGTGCCAGCAGCATCGGACAGGGACGGGCTTTCTTT. This translates into CASSIGQGRAFF.

The chain is built from TRBV15 and TRBJ2-2; D not resolved. CDR3 length: 14 amino acids. The germline gives CDR1 LNHNV, CDR2 YYDKDF (reference sequence). V shed 0 bases and J shed 1 base, with 3 bases lying between them. The CDR3 is CATSREGNTGELFF. In nucleotides, the CDR3 is TGTGCCACCAGCAGAGAGGGGAACACCGGGGAGCTGTTTTTT. Drawing the rest from reference TRBV15 and TRBJ2-2, the complete variable domain is DAMVIQNPRYQVTQFGKPVTLSCSQTLNHNVMYWYQQKSSQAPKLLFHYYDKDFNNEADTPDNFQSRRPNTSFCFLDIRSPGLGDTAMYLCATSREGNTGELFFGEGSRLTVL.

This chain links TRBV5-6 with TRBJ2-7, with D maybe TRBD2 (5 bases). The V and J ends lost 0 bases and 1 base respectively, with 14 bases between them. The CDR3 is made up of 16 amino acids. Germline V CDR1 and CDR2: SGHDT, YYEEEE. CDR3 DNA: TGTGCCAGCAGCTTGGTTGTCAGAGGCGGGTCCTACGAGCAGTACTTC. Residues: CASSLVVRGGSYEQYF.